This paragraph covers one T cell receptor (beta chain) sequence. Its antigen is not identified. The CDR3 spans 14 residues. Germline loops: CDR1 LNHDA, CDR2 SQIVND (reference sequence). V dropped 4 bases and J dropped 4 bases, with 11 bases sitting between them. The data belong to a study of CD8+CD57+ T cells in acquired aplastic anemia. For the study at large: The average read count for CD4+ cells in healthy donors was around 9.9 million. Regarding the study as a whole: Between patients and controls, some 31 CD8+ CDR3 sequences were found in common.

Researchers used genomic DNA as the template to profile TCR beta VDJ and CDR3. Each CDR3 protein gets one entry after TCRdb re-called the reads with MiXCR. The profile covers some 42,000 distinct CDR3 sequences, with about 65% appearing a single time and 23% taken by the ten largest. This chain uses TRBV19 with TRBJ2-1; TRBD1 might be the D (6 bases). This TCR came from a human donor in good health, serving as a control. The source material was sorted CD4+, CD8+, or CD8+CD57+ T cells (not recorded which) from PBMCs. CDR3 protein: CASSNGQNYNEQFF. The DNA for the CDR3 is TGTGCCAGTAGTAACGGACAGAATTACAATGAGCAGTTCTTC.